The table lists the clone carrying this T cell receptor (beta chain) with a few counts. What it recognizes is unknown. The data are from a study of identical twins. The germline V gene has CDR1 SGHRS and CDR2 YFSETQ. The CDR3 has 15 residues. The ends were cut back, 6 bases at V and 2 bases at J, with 18 bases in the middle. TCRdb processed the 5' RACE reads anew with MiXCR; each CDR3 protein has one entry. The data hold 450,000 to 650,000 distinct CDR3 sequences, with around 9.6% observed a single time. The study, taken as a whole, reports: For monozygotic twins, models underestimated out-of-frame TCR alpha sharing. The study found weaker excess twin sharing in beta out-of-frame sequences.

In addition, the sample was reused for a study of yellow fever vaccine responses in identical twins.

Specimen: PBMCs. The chain couples TRBV5-1 to TRBJ2-7; perhaps TRBD2 as D (6 bases). This TCR was sampled from a young woman in good health. CDR3 residues: CASTQVVGGPYEQYF. The CDR3 DNA sequence: TGCGCCAGCACCCAAGTCGTCGGGGGTCCCTACGAGCAGTACTTC.